One and the same sample provided the 10 T cell receptor beta chains below, sequenced in a study of cytotoxic CD8 clonotypes in ibrutinib-treated CLL. Sequencing used immunoSEQ multiplex PCR; TCRdb keeps in-frame clones, though not all of them. Of some 58,000 clones listed, around 68% are singletons. Source: PBMCs, taken after 12 months of ibrutinib treatment. These TCRs come from a human donor with chronic lymphocytic leukemia.

V is TRBV5-4 and J is TRBJ2-5; no clear D gene. CDR3 length equals 14 residues. The V gene's germline CDR1 is SGHNT and CDR2 YYREEE (reference sequence). V lost 0 bases and J 5 bases, leaving 11 bases between the germline ends. The CDR3 is CASSLDSPLETQYF. CDR3 DNA: TGTGCCAGCAGCTTGGACAGCCCCTTGGAGACCCAGTACTTC.

The chain uses TRBV15 and TRBJ2-7; 9 bases align to TRBD1. CDR3 size: 16 residues. In germline, CDR1 is LNHNV, CDR2 YYDKDF (reference sequence). V lost 5 bases and J lost 0; bases outside the gene matches: 8. CDR3 coding DNA: TGTGCCACCAGCGGAGGGACAGGGAGCAGCTCCTACGAGCAGTACTTC. It encodes CATSGGTGSSSYEQYF.

Here the CDR3 reads CASSPRLVVNTEAFF. In DNA form, the CDR3 reads TGTGCCAGCTCACCAAGACTTGTGGTGAACACTGAAGCTTTCTTT. The J gene is TRBJ1-1, the V gene TRBV18; D gene unclear. The CDR3 extends over 15 amino acids. Germline V gene data show CDR1 as KGHSH and CDR2 as LQKENI. The germline V and J ends were trimmed by 2 bases and 0 bases, with 10 bases remaining between them.

The chain combines TRBV10-3 with TRBJ2-2; 8 nucleotides align to TRBD1. Germline V gives CDR1 ENHRY, CDR2 SYGVKD. The J segment lost 3 bases and the V segment lost 5 bases, leaving 8 bases of the junction unmatched. This CDR3 contains 16 residues. CDR3 DNA sequence: TGTGCCATCAGTACTCCGGGACAGGACTACACCGGGGAGCTGTTTTTT. Translation: CAISTPGQDYTGELFF.

This clone was detected only a few times. The chain is built from TRBV9 and TRBJ2-2, with TRBD2 identical over 15 bases. From germline, CDR1 is SGDLS and CDR2 YYNGEE. There are 18 residues in the CDR3. V shed 3 bases, J shed 6 bases, and the junction held 9 bases outside the gene matches. In DNA form, the CDR3 reads TGTGCCAGCAGCGACCCCCTTGGACTAGCGGGAGGGTCCGGGGAGCTGTTTTTT. It is translated as CASSDPLGLAGGSGELFF.

This chain uses TRBV6-6 with TRBJ1-5; 11 nucleotides agree with TRBD1. J was trimmed by 5 bases and V by 7 bases; bases with no gene match: 4. Germline V lookup: CDR1 MNHNY, CDR2 SVGAGI (reference sequence). The length of the CDR3 is 14 residues. The CDR3 here is CASNGQGADQPQHF. The CDR3 DNA sequence: TGTGCCAGCAACGGACAGGGGGCAGATCAGCCCCAGCATTTT.

Only a few counts were recorded for this clone. The chain has TRBV18 and TRBJ1-5; tentatively, D is TRBD1 (5 bases). CDR3 length: 14 amino acids. Germline CDR1 KGHSH, CDR2 LQKENI. V lost 3 bases, J lost 6 bases, and 12 bases lay in between. The CDR3 region is CASSPSPQGQPQHF. For the CDR3, the DNA is TGTGCCAGCTCACCTTCCCCGCAGGGTCAGCCCCAGCATTTT. Filled out from reference TRBV18 and TRBJ1-5, the complete variable domain reads NAGVMQNPRHLVRRRGQEARLRCSPMKGHSHVYWYRQLPEEGLKFMVYLQKENIIDESGMPKERFSAEFPKEGPSILRIQQVVRGDSAAYFCASSPSPQGQPQHFGDGTRLSIL.

This clone was picked up a small number of times. The CDR3 DNA reads TGTGCCAGCAGCTTTCACAGGGAAGAGACCCAGTACTTC. It codes for CASSFHREETQYF. This chain joins TRBV7-2 and TRBJ2-5; TRBD1 is a possible D gene (6 bases). Germline values: CDR1 SGHTA, CDR2 FQGNSA. The CDR3 has 13 residues. V lost 3 bases and J 3 bases, leaving 8 bases between the germline ends.

There are a few counts of this clone. The chain recombines TRBV27 with TRBJ1-1; D is ambiguous. CDR1 MNHEY and CDR2 SMNVEV come from the germline V gene (reference sequence). This CDR3 spans 13 amino acids. V was pared by 1 base and J by 1 base, with 4 bases between. This CDR3 is CASSLFGNTEAFF. The CDR3 DNA reads TGTGCCAGCAGTTTATTCGGGAACACTGAAGCTTTCTTT.

The chain couples TRBV10-2 to TRBJ2-1, with a weak D call TRBD2 (5 bases). Trimming removed 0 bases at V and 5 bases at J, with 8 bases between. Germline V gene lookup returns CDR1 WSHSY and CDR2 SAAADI. The CDR3 has 14 residues. The CDR3 loop is CASSESTGDNEQFF. The CDR3, as DNA: TGCGCCAGCAGTGAGTCTACCGGGGACAATGAGCAGTTCTTC.